The 26 T cell receptor beta chains given below trace back to one sample, sequenced in a study of T cell repertoires in cytomegalovirus infection. From the reads, TCRdb called clonotypes with MiXCR, one entry per CDR3 protein. The table lists hundreds of thousands of distinct CDR3 sequences, approximately 10% of them singletons. Sequencing was done on a sample of PBMCs. The source of these receptors is a human donor in good health (CMV status not recorded). Some clones in this sample may be carry-over from other donors' samples.

This clonotype was counted many times. This chain connects TRBV6-5 to TRBJ2-1; the match to TRBD2 covers 13 bases. This CDR3 comprises 15 residues. Germline V gene lookup returns CDR1 MNHEY and CDR2 SVGAGI. V shed 2 bases and J 7 bases; nucleotides not matched to a gene: 2. CDR3: CASSYRGLAGNEQFF. CDR3 coding DNA: TGTGCCAGCAGTTACAGGGGACTAGCGGGAAATGAGCAGTTCTTC.

This clonotype was observed many times. The rearrangement uses TRBV6-2 or TRBV6-3 and TRBJ2-5, with D perhaps matching TRBD1 or TRBD2 (5 bases each). Trimming removed 2 bases at V and 5 bases at J, with 15 bases between. This CDR3 comprises 15 residues. Per the germline V gene, CDR1 is MNHEY and CDR2 is SVGEGT. The CDR3 loop is CASSYGHGARETQYF. In DNA form, the CDR3 reads TGTGCCAGCAGTTACGGTCACGGGGCCCGGGAGACCCAGTACTTC.

In its sample, this clonotype was seen a few times. The chain carries TRBV19 and TRBJ1-5; D ambiguous. The CDR3 is 13 amino acids. V was cut by 3 bases and J by 2 bases, with 5 bases left in between. Germline CDR1 is LNHDA and CDR2 is SQIVND (reference sequence). CDR3 DNA sequence: TGTGCCAGTAGTATTTTGGGCAATCAGCCCCAGCATTTT. Translation: CASSILGNQPQHF.

The table lists this clonotype with many counts. The V and J genes are TRBV28 and TRBJ2-6; possibly TRBD1 for D (5 bases). Germline-derived CDR1 and CDR2 are MDHEN and SYDVKM. The CDR3 runs 18 residues. Trimming shortened V by 1 base and J by 1 base, and 14 bases separated the two germline ends. The CDR3 DNA reads TGTGCCAGCAGTTTATTCGACCCAGGGCATTCTGGGGCCAACGTCCTGACTTTC. It codes for CASSLFDPGHSGANVLTF.

This clonotype was seen many times. The chain links TRBV5-4 to TRBJ2-5; D perhaps matches TRBD2 (6 bases). The CDR3 covers 14 residues. CDR1 and CDR2 (germline): SGHNT, YYREEE (reference sequence). Trimming took off 4 bases at V and 4 bases at J, with 14 bases between the two ends. CDR3 loop: CASSHRDSAETQYF. DNA of the CDR3: TGTGCCAGCAGCCACCGGGACTCGGCAGAGACCCAGTACTTC. Full variable domain (rest looked up from reference TRBV5-4 and TRBJ2-5): ETGVTQSPTHLIKTRGQQVTLRCSSQSGHNTVSWYQQALGQGPQFIFQYYREEENGRGNFPPRFSGLQFPNYSSELNVNALELDDSALYLCASSHRDSAETQYFGPGTRLLVL.

This clonotype was seen many times. The chain couples TRBV5-1 to TRBJ2-1; the match to TRBD2 covers 7 bases. This CDR3 has 16 amino acids. Trimming took 2 bases from V and 2 from J; bases not matched to a gene: 7. Per germline, CDR1 SGHRS and CDR2 YFSETQ. The CDR3 is CASSLLAQGPYNEQFF. Here the CDR3 DNA reads TGCGCCAGCAGCTTACTAGCGCAGGGCCCCTACAATGAGCAGTTCTTC.

The sample holds many counts of this clonotype. V and J are TRBV6-1 and TRBJ2-1, with D possibly called TRBD1 or TRBD2 (6 bases each). The germline CDR1 and CDR2 sequences are MNHNS and SASEGT. The CDR3 is made up of 13 amino acids. Trimming removed 11 bases from V and 5 bases from J, with 16 bases in between. CDR3 nucleotides: TGTGCCGGGGGGCAGGCCCCCCACAATGAGCAGTTCTTC. Its translation: CAGGQAPHNEQFF.

To note about this clonotype: This may be a read error: a much more frequent sequence differs by one nucleotide. This chain joins TRBV6-5 and TRBJ2-2, with a possible D match to TRBD2 (5 bases). Germline lookup yields CDR1 MNHEY and CDR2 SVGAGI. CDR3 length equals 15 residues. CDR3 amino acids: CASSYSFPNTGDLFF. The CDR3 region has the DNA TGTGCCAGCAGTTACTCGTTTCCGAACACCGGGGATCTGTTTTTT.

This clonotype was recorded a few times. This chain joins TRBV14 and TRBJ1-2; TRBD1 matches 7 bases. Per the germline V gene, CDR1 is SGHDN and CDR2 is FVKESK. V dropped 4 bases and J dropped 4; count of bases not matched to a gene: 9. This CDR3 is 15 amino acids long. CDR3 DNA sequence: TGTGCCAGCAGCCCTAGGACAGGAGCATTCTATGGCTACACCTTC. Encoded protein: CASSPRTGAFYGYTF.

The table lists this clonotype with many counts. This chain uses TRBV5-1 with TRBJ1-6; D is possibly TRBD1 (5 bases). CDR1 and CDR2 (germline): SGHRS, YFSETQ. The CDR3 totals 15 residues. The V end was cut by 0 bases, the J end by 11 bases, with 15 bases between. The CDR3 sequence: CASSLVSGARTPLHF. The CDR3 DNA reads as TGCGCCAGCAGCTTGGTATCCGGGGCGCGCACACCCCTCCACTTT.

This clonotype was detected ten times or more. The genes are TRBV29-1 and TRBJ2-7, with D unresolved. This CDR3 is built from 15 residues. CDR1 is SQVTM and CDR2 is ANQGSEA in the germline V gene. V dropped 0 bases and J dropped 0 bases, with 12 bases sitting between them. The CDR3 here is CSVEDRSVSSYEQYF. As DNA, the CDR3 is TGCAGCGTTGAAGATCGGAGTGTTAGCTCCTACGAGCAGTACTTC.

In its sample, this clonotype was seen many times. V gene TRBV12-3 or TRBV12-4 combines with J gene TRBJ2-2, with 10 bases fitting TRBD1. V was clipped by 6 bases and J by 4 bases; unmatched bases: 8. This CDR3 region has 16 residues. The CDR3 spells CASSQGQGISTGELFF. The DNA of the CDR3 is TGTGCCAGCAGCCAGGGACAGGGGATCAGCACCGGGGAGCTGTTTTTT.

V usage is TRBV28 and J usage is TRBJ1-5, with a possible D match to TRBD1 (5 bases). CDR1 is MDHEN and CDR2 is SYDVKM in the germline V gene. This CDR3 has 15 residues. V shed 6 bases and J shed 7 bases, with 19 bases lying between them. The CDR3, as DNA: TGTGCCAGCAGCCGGGGGGACGTCGGGGACCAGCCCCAGCATTTT. This encodes CASSRGDVGDQPQHF. The full variable domain, its missing parts supplied by reference TRBV28 and TRBJ1-5, is DVKVTQSSRYLVKRTGEKVFLECVQDMDHENMFWYRQDPGLGLRLIYFSYDVKMKEKGDIPEGYSVSREKKERFSLILESASTNQTSMYLCASSRGDVGDQPQHFGDGTRLSIL.

Comment on this clonotype: A much larger clone differs by one base, so this may be a read error. The V gene is TRBV27, the J gene TRBJ2-5; D tentatively reads TRBD1 or TRBD2 (5 bases each). There are 15 residues in the CDR3. Germline CDR1 reads MNHEY; CDR2 reads SMNVEV (reference sequence). V shed 8 bases and J shed 5 bases, with 21 bases lying between them. As DNA, the CDR3 is TGTGCCAGCCCCCACTTGGGACCTTCCGGGGAGACCCAGTACTTC. It specifies CASPHLGPSGETQYF.

The J gene is TRBJ1-5, the V gene TRBV6-6; no reliable D call. The CDR3 extends over 15 amino acids. V lost 8 bases and J 5 bases, leaving 19 bases between the germline ends. From germline, CDR1 is MNHNY and CDR2 SVGAGI (reference sequence). CDR3 sequence (DNA): TGTGCCAGCCACGGCTTGGCACCGGCCGATCAGCCCCAGCATTTT. It translates to CASHGLAPADQPQHF.

At least ten counts were recorded for this clonotype. The chain links TRBV5-4 to TRBJ2-3; D is undetermined. Germline values: CDR1 SGHNT, CDR2 YYREEE (reference sequence). The CDR3 consists of 13 residues. The V and J ends lost 5 bases and 4 bases respectively, with 11 bases between them. As DNA, the CDR3 is TGTGCCAGCAGTTTGTCCCACGCAGATACGCAGTATTTT. This codes for CASSLSHADTQYF.

In this sample, this clonotype turned up many times. The rearrangement joins TRBV5-1 to TRBJ2-7; the D is unclear. The germline gives CDR1 SGHRS, CDR2 YFSETQ. V lost 1 base, J lost 2 bases, and 22 bases lay in between. The CDR3 runs to 18 residues. The CDR3 here is CASSLRSRTEMSTYEQYV. CDR3 DNA: TGCGCCAGCAGCTTGAGGTCGCGAACCGAGATGTCGACCTACGAGCAGTACGTC.

This clonotype was seen ten or more times. V usage is TRBV7-2 and J usage is TRBJ1-3; no firm D call. The CDR3 has 15 amino acids. CDR1 and CDR2 (germline): SGHTA, FQGNSA. V was trimmed by 2 bases and J by 0 bases, leaving 8 bases between them. The CDR3 here is CASSLSLGSGNTIYF. The CDR3 DNA sequence: TGTGCCAGCAGCTTAAGCCTTGGCTCTGGAAACACCATATATTTT. Combining the CDR3 with reference TRBV7-2 and TRBJ1-3 gives the whole variable domain GAGVSQSPSNKVTEKGKDVELRCDPISGHTALYWYRQSLGQGLEFLIYFQGNSAPDKSGLPSDRFSAERTGGSVSTLTIQRTQQEDSAVYLCASSLSLGSGNTIYFGEGSWLTVV.

This clonotype was counted many times. The rearrangement links TRBV27 to TRBJ2-7; no reliable D call. CDR1 is MNHEY and CDR2 is SMNVEV in the germline V gene (reference sequence). This CDR3 has 14 residues. V lost 5 bases, J lost 3 bases, and 14 bases lay in between. The CDR3 region has the DNA TGTGCCAGCAGTCGCGACAATCTCGTCTACGAGCAGTACTTC. The encoded protein is CASSRDNLVYEQYF.

This clonotype was observed at least ten times. The V and J genes are TRBV5-5 and TRBJ2-1; tentative D call: TRBD1 (5 bases). CDR3 length: 16 residues. Germline values: CDR1 SGHKS, CDR2 YYEKEE (reference sequence). V was shortened by 4 bases and J by 3 bases, with 17 bases between the two germline ends. The CDR3 DNA reads TGTGCCAGCAGCGGACACACGATGGAGAACTACAATGAGCAGTTCTTC. Amino acid sequence: CASSGHTMENYNEQFF.

This clonotype was picked up a small number of times. This chain links TRBV29-1 with TRBJ2-2; 8 nucleotides agree with TRBD1. The germline CDR1 and CDR2 sequences are SQVTM and ANQGSEA. The CDR3 is 11 residues long. Trimming cost V 7 bases and J 8 bases; bases outside gene matches: 3. The CDR3 nucleotides are TGCAGCGCCACAGGGGGTGGGGAGCTGTTTTTT. This codes for CSATGGGELFF.

The sample holds many counts of this clonotype. The gene calls are TRBV11-2 and TRBJ1-5; TRBD1 might be the D (6 bases). V lost 2 bases and J 5 bases, leaving 16 bases between the germline ends. The CDR3 covers 16 residues. CDR1 and CDR2 from the germline V gene are SGHAT and FQNNGV. The CDR3 protein is CASSLMDSGVDQPQHF. CDR3 in DNA: TGTGCCAGCAGCTTAATGGACAGCGGTGTAGATCAGCCCCAGCATTTT.

This clonotype was seen ten or more times. V is TRBV12-3 or TRBV12-4 and J is TRBJ1-3, with a tentative D call TRBD1 (5 bases). V lost 8 bases and J lost 0, with 11 bases in between. This CDR3 region has 14 residues. The CDR3 sequence is CASSRGLSGNTIYF. The CDR3 coding sequence is TGTGCCAGCTCGAGGGGCCTCTCTGGAAACACCATATATTTT.

This clonotype was found many times. This sequence joins TRBV10-3 and TRBJ1-2; possibly TRBD1 for D (6 bases). Germline V CDR1 and CDR2: ENHRY, SYGVKD. Trimming pared 7 bases from V and 8 bases from J, leaving 17 bases between. The CDR3 consists of 13 residues. The CDR3 DNA follows: TGTGCCATCACCGTCGGACAGTCCTTCGGCTACACCTTC. Its translation: CAITVGQSFGYTF.

The rearrangement uses TRBV11-3 and TRBJ1-1; D ambiguous. The CDR3 extends over 14 amino acids. Deletions cut 5 bases from V and 4 bases from J, with 14 bases between. Per germline, CDR1 SGHNT and CDR2 YENEEA. CDR3 sequence: CASSPGQAGTEAFF. For the CDR3, the DNA is TGTGCCAGCAGCCCCGGTCAGGCCGGCACTGAAGCTTTCTTT.

This clonotype showed up many times. The rearrangement joins TRBV7-2 to TRBJ1-1, with D tentatively TRBD1 (5 bases). Deletions cut 1 base from V and 4 bases from J, with 10 bases between. Germline assignment: CDR1 SGHTA and CDR2 FQGNSA. The CDR3 is made up of 14 amino acids. CDR3 coding DNA: TGTGCCAGCAGCTTAGGTGGGGCCGGCACTGAAGCTTTCTTT. It specifies CASSLGGAGTEAFF.